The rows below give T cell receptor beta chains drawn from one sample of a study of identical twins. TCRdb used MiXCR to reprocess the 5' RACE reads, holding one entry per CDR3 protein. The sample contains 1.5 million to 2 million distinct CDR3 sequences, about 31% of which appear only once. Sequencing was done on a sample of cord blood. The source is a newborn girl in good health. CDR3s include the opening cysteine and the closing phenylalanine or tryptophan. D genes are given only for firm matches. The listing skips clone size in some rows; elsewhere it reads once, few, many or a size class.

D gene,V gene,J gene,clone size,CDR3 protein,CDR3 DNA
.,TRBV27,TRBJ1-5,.,CASSFPLGPQHF,TGTGCCAGCAGTTTCCCCTTGGGGCCCCAGCATTTT
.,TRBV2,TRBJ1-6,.,CASSEQGINSPLHF,TGTGCCAGCAGTGAGCAGGGGATAAATTCACCCCTCCACTTT
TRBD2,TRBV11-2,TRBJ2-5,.,CASSSLRTSGGETQYF,TGTGCCAGCAGCTCTCTAAGGACTAGCGGGGGAGAGACCCAGTACTTC
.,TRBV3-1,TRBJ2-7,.,CASSYSGTQIYEQYF,TGTGCCAGCAGCTATTCCGGGACTCAAATTTACGAGCAGTACTTC
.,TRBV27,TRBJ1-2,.,CASGSLNYGYTF,TGTGCCAGCGGCTCTCTAAACTATGGCTACACCTTC
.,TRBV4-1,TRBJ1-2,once,CASSQVPPRTGGYTF,TGCGCCAGCAGCCAAGTTCCTCCTAGGACCGGAGGCTACACCTTC
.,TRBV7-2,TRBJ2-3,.,CASSLVLGFTDTQYF,TGTGCCAGCAGCTTAGTATTGGGGTTCACAGATACGCAGTATTTT
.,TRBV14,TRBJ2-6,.,CASSEGRGANVLTF,TGTGCCAGCAGCGAAGGGAGAGGGGCCAACGTCCTGACTTTC
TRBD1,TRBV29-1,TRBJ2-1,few,CSVRGQQSYNEQFF,TGCAGCGTTCGGGGACAGCAATCCTACAATGAGCAGTTCTTC
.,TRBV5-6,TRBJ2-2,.,CASSLLSGTGELFF,TGTGCCAGCAGCTTGCTGAGCGGAACCGGGGAGCTGTTTTTT
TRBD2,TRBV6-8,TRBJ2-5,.,CASSYGRASGQYQETQYF,TGTGCCAGCAGTTACGGTCGGGCTAGCGGGCAGTACCAAGAGACCCAGTACTTC
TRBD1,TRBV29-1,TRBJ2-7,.,CSVNSRTGGRYEQYF,TGCAGCGTTAACTCCAGAACAGGGGGCAGGTACGAGCAGTACTTC
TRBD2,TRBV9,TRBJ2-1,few,CASSGTSSQQFF,TGTGCCAGCAGCGGGACTAGCTCCCAGCAGTTCTTC
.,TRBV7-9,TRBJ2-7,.,CASSLQSPSSYEQYF,TGTGCCAGCAGCCTCCAGAGCCCCAGCTCCTACGAGCAGTACTTC
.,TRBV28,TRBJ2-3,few,CASSLIKGHADTQYF,TGTGCCAGCAGTTTGATAAAGGGGCACGCAGATACGCAGTATTTT
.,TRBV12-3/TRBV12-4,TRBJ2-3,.,CSSSPGNTQYF,TGTTCCAGCAGCCCGGGGAATACGCAGTATTTT
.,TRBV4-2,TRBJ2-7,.,CASSQDGGEDEQYF,TGTGCCAGCAGCCAAGATGGTGGTGAGGACGAGCAGTACTTC
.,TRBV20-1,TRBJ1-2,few,CSATDGRTLGYTF,TGCAGTGCTACGGACGGAAGGACGCTGGGCTACACCTTC
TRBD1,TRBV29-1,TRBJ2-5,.,CSVEAPGQGMKTQYF,TGCAGCGTTGAAGCCCCGGGACAGGGCATGAAGACCCAGTACTTC
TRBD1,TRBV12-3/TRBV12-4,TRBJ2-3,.,CASLRQGGSITQYF,TGTGCCAGCTTAAGACAGGGTGGGTCCATTACGCAGTATTTT
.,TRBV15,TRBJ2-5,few,CATSRDLRKETQYF,TGTGCCACCAGCAGAGATCTGAGAAAAGAGACCCAGTACTTC
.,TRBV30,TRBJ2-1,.,CAWMPSSNEQFF,TGTGCCTGGATGCCTAGTTCCAATGAGCAGTTCTTC
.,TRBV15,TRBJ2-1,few,CATSREGQGNEQFF,TGTGCCACCAGCAGAGAAGGGCAGGGCAATGAGCAGTTCTTC
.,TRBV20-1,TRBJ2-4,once,CSARDPRVWNIRYF,TGCAGTGCTAGAGATCCCAGGGTGTGGAACATTCGGTACTTC
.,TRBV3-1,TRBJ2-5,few,CASSQEAAAQETQYF,TGTGCCAGCAGCCAAGAGGCAGCGGCCCAAGAGACCCAGTACTTC
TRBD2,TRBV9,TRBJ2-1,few,CASSGSGGAAYNEQFF,TGTGCCAGCAGCGGTAGCGGGGGGGCAGCTTACAATGAGCAGTTCTTC
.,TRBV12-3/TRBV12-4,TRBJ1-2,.,CASSQIDNYGCTF,TGTGCCAGCAGCCAGATTGATAACTATGGCTGCACCTTC
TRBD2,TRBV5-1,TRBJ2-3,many,CASFKGLAGDTQYF,TGCGCCAGCTTTAAGGGACTAGCAGGAGATACGCAGTATTTT
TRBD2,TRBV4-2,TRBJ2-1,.,CASSQGWASGSDEQFF,TGTGCCAGCAGCCAAGGATGGGCTAGCGGGAGCGATGAGCAGTTCTTC
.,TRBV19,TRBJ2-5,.,CASSIWASSYSEQYF,TGTGCCAGTAGTATTTGGGCTAGCAGCTACAGTGAGCAGTACTTC
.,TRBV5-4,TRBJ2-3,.,CASSLAREPTQYF,TGTGCCAGCAGCTTGGCCAGGGAACCTACGCAGTATTTT
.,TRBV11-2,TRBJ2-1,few,CASSLMTRFVYNEQFF,TGTGCCAGCAGCCTGATGACTAGGTTCGTATACAATGAGCAGTTCTTC
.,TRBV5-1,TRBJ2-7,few,CASSSGPQGEQYF,TGCGCCAGCAGTTCCGGGCCCCAGGGAGAGCAGTACTTC
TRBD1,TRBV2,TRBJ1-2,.,CASSQPLSTGGYGYTF,TGTGCCAGCAGTCAACCACTCTCGACAGGGGGCTATGGCTACACCTTC
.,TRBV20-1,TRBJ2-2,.,CSAKRSNTGELFF,TGCAGTGCTAAGAGGTCTAACACCGGGGAGCTGTTTTTT
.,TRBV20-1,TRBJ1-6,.,CSARQGSSYNSPLHF,TGCAGTGCTAGACAGGGTAGCTCCTATAATTCACCCCTCCACTTT
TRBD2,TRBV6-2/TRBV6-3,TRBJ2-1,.,CASSTILSGRFSSYNEQFF,TGTGCCAGCAGTACAATCCTTAGCGGGAGGTTTAGCTCCTACAATGAGCAGTTCTTC
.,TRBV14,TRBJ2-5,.,CASSPGYWSQETQYF,TGTGCCAGCAGCCCGGGGTATTGGAGCCAAGAGACCCAGTACTTC